This T cell receptor (beta chain) derives from a study of chemoradiotherapy in HPV16-positive cancers (dated by TCRdb to between 2021 and 2024). Context from the whole study: Using functional T-cell assays on cells from a couple of HPV16-positive patients, the researchers defined candidate HPV-specific T-cell clones and common TCR motifs. TCR repertoires from under 90 patients with HPV-related cancers were then used to track the candidate HPV-specific TCRs and motifs. The study set out to ask whether T-cell immunity against the HPV oncoproteins E6 and E7 changes over the course of chemoradiotherapy and whether that immunity affects survival. Broader findings and caveats from the paper: Expansion of candidate HPV-specific clones and E7-related TCR motifs was observed in the tumor microenvironment during treatment, whereas no such expansion was observed for non-HPV-specific T cells. Only a couple of HPV16-positive patients were used to derive the functional definition of HPV-specific T cells, and the survival association was reported for HPV16-positive patients. Among HPV16-positive patients, expansion of HPV-responsive T cells during chemoradiotherapy was associated with better recurrence-free survival.

Because repertoires were sampled repeatedly during chemoradiotherapy, clonal expansion in the tumor microenvironment could be followed. Comment on this clone: Its antigen target is currently unknown. Per-base quality was not reported, and no clone a single base away is much larger than it.

The CDR3 spans 14 residues, from the cysteine through the phenylalanine. The DNA shown is the 42-base CDR3, in frame from base 1. Trimming takes 1 base off V and 6 bases off J; junction bases not matched to a gene: 3. Reading the germline V gene (reference sequence) gives CDR1 SEHNR and CDR2 FQNEAQ. Libraries were prepared through the immunoSEQ multiplex PCR assay. The table was pulled from immuneACCESS by TCRdb, which kept in-frame rearrangements only. Such tables lose some clones; where checked, under half of the loss comes from unresolved V genes, and the rest has no known cause. In all, the sample holds 1,500 to 2,000 clones, and approximately 95% of those were seen once. The ten largest make up 2% to 2.5% of the sample.

Sample: tumor tissue, taken from a patient who underwent chemoradiotherapy. The rearrangement joined TRBV7-9 to TRBJ2-1; TRBD1 fits 7 bases in the junction. This sequence originates from a human donor with HPV-associated anogenital cancer. CDR3 reads: CASSLEGARNEQFF. The DNA reads TGTGCCAGCAGCTTAGAGGGGGCGCGCAATGAGCAGTTCTTC.